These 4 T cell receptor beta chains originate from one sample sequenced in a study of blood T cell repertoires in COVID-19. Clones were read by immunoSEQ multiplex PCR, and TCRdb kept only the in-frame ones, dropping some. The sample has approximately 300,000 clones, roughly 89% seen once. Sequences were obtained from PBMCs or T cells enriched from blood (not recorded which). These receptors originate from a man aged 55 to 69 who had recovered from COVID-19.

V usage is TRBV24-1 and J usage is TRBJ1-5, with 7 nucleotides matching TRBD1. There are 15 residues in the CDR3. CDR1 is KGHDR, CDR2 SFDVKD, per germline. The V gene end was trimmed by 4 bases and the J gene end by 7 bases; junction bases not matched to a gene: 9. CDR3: CATSDLDRVEQPQHF. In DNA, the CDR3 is TGTGCCACCAGTGACCTTGACAGGGTTGAGCAGCCCCAGCATTTT.

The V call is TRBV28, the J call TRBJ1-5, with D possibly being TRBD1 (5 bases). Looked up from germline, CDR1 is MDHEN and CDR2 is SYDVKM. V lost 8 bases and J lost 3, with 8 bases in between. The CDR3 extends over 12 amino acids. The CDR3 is CASRQFNQPQHF. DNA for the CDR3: TGTGCCAGCCGACAGTTCAATCAGCCCCAGCATTTT.

The CDR3 nucleotides are TGTGCCAGTAGTACGACAGGGGTTGGTGGCAATCAGCCCCAGCATTTT. It is translated as CASSTTGVGGNQPQHF. The V and J genes are TRBV19 and TRBJ1-5, with 8 nucleotides matching TRBD1. The germline V gene encodes CDR1 LNHDA and CDR2 SQIVND (reference sequence). There are 16 residues in the CDR3. The ends lost 4 bases at V and 2 bases at J; junction bases unmatched: 7. Looking up the rest from reference TRBV19 and TRBJ1-5 gives the full variable domain: DGGITQSPKYLFRKEGQNVTLSCEQNLNHDAMYWYRQDPGQGLRLIYYSQIVNDFQKGDIAEGYSVSREKKESFPLTVTSAQKNPTAFYLCASSTTGVGGNQPQHFGDGTRLSIL.

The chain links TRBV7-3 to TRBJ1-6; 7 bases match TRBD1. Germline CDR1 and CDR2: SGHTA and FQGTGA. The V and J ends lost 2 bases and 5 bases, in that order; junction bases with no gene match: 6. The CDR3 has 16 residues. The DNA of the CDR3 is TGTGCCAGCAGCTTAGGGGGGACAGCTGATAATTCACCCCTCCACTTT. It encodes CASSLGGTADNSPLHF.